This T cell receptor (beta chain) was retrieved from a study of blood T cell repertoires in COVID-19. This clone is a singleton in its sample. CDR3 size: 12 residues. CDR1 SGHTA and CDR2 FQGNSA come from the germline V gene. Trimming stripped 5 bases from V and 3 bases from J, with 8 bases between. Libraries were prepared by immunoSEQ multiplex PCR; TCRdb keeps only in-frame clonotypes and omits some of them. This table has fewer than 450,000 clones, 88% appearing once. The clonotype originates from a middle-aged woman with acute COVID-19. The sequencing sample was made of PBMCs or T cells enriched from blood (not recorded which). The chain couples TRBV7-2 to TRBJ2-7, with no clear D. This CDR3 is CASSAVDYEQYF. CDR3 sequence (DNA): TGTGCCAGCAGCGCGGTAGACTACGAGCAGTACTTC.